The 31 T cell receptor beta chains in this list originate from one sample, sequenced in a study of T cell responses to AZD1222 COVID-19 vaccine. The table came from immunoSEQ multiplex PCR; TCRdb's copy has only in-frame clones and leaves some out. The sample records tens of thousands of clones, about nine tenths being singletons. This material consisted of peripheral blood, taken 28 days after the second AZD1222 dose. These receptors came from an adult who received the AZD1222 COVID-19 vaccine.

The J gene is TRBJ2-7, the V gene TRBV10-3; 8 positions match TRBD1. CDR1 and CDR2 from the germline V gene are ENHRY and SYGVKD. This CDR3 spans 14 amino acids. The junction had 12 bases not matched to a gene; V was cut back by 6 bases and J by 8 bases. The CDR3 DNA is TGTGCCATCAGCACCCGGGACAGGCCCTCCCAGCAGTACTTC. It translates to CAISTRDRPSQQYF.

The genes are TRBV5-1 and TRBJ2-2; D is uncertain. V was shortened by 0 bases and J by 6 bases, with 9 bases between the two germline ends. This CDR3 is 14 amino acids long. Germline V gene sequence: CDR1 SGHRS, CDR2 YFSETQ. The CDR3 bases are TGCGCCAGCAGCTTGGCCCAGGTGGCCGGGGAGCTGTTTTTT. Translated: CASSLAQVAGELFF. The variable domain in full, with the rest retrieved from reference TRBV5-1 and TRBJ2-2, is KAGVTQTPRYLIKTRGQQVTLSCSPISGHRSVSWYQQTPGQGLQFLFEYFSETQRNKGNFPGRFSGRQFSNSRSEMNVSTLELGDSALYLCASSLAQVAGELFFGEGSRLTVL.

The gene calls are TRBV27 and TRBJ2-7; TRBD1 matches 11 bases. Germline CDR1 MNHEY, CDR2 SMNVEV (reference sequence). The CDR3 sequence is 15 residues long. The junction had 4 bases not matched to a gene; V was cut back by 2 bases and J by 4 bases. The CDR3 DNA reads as TGTGCCAGCAGTTTACGGGGACAGGGGGTTTACGAGCAGTACTTC. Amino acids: CASSLRGQGVYEQYF.

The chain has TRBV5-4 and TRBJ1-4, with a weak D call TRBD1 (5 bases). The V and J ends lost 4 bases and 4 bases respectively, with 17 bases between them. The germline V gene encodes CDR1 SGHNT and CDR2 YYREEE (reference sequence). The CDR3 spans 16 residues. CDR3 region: CASSPAGAGLNEKLFF. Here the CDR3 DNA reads TGTGCCAGCAGCCCTGCCGGTGCGGGGCTTAATGAAAAACTGTTTTTT.

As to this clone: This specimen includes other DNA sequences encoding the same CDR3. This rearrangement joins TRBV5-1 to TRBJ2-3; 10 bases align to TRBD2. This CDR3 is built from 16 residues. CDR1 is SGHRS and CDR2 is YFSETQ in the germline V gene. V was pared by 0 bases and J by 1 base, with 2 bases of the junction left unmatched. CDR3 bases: TGCGCCAGCAGCTTGGGGGGGACTAGCGGCACAGATACGCAGTATTTT. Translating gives CASSLGGTSGTDTQYF.

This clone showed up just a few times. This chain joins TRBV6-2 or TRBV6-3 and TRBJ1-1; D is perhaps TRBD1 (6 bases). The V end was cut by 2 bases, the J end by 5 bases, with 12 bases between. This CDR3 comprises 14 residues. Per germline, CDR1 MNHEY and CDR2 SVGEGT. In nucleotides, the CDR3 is TGTGCCAGCAGTTACGTTGGCCAGGGGACTGAAGCTTTCTTT. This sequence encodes CASSYVGQGTEAFF.

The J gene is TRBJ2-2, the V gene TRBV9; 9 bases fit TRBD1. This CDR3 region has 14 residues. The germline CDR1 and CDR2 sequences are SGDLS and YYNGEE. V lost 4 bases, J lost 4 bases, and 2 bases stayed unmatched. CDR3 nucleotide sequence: TGTGCCAGCAGCCGACAGGGGGGCACCGGGGAGCTGTTTTTT. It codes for CASSRQGGTGELFF.

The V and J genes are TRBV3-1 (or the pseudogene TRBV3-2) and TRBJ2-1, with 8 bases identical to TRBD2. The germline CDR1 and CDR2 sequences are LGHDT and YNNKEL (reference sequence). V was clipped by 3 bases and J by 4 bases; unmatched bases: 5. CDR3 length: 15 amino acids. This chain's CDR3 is CASSQRGDKYNEQFF. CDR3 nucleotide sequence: TGTGCCAGCAGCCAGCGGGGGGATAAATACAATGAGCAGTTCTTC.

The CDR3 reads CASSSSGTGGNYEQYF. CDR3 sequence (DNA): TGCGCCAGCAGCTCCTCCGGGACAGGGGGGAATTACGAGCAGTACTTC. The chain links TRBV5-1 to TRBJ2-7; 11 bases are a match to TRBD1. Per the germline V gene, CDR1 is SGHRS and CDR2 is YFSETQ. V dropped 3 bases and J dropped 4; count of bases not matched to a gene: 9. The CDR3 length is 16 residues.

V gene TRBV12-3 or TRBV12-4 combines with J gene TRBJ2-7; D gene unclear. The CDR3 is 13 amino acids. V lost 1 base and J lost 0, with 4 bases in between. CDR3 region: CASSLGSSYEQYF. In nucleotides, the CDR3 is TGTGCCAGCAGTTTAGGCAGCTCCTACGAGCAGTACTTC.

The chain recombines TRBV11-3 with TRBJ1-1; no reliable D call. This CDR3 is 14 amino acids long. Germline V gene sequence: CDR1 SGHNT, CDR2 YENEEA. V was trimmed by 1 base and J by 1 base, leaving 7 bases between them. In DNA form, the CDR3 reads TGTGCCAGCAGCTTAGGACCCGAGAACACTGAAGCTTTCTTT. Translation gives CASSLGPENTEAFF.

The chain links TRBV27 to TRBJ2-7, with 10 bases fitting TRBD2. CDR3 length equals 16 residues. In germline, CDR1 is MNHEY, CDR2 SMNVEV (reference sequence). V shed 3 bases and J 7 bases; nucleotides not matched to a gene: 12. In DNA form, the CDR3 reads TGTGCCAGCAGTTTCGTCGGAGCGGGGGGGCCTGGGGAGCAGTACTTC. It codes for CASSFVGAGGPGEQYF.

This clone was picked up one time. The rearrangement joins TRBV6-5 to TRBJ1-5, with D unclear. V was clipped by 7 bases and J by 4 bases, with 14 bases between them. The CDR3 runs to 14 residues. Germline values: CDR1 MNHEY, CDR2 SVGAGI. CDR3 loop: CASNEREFNQPQHF. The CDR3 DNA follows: TGTGCCAGCAACGAGCGGGAGTTTAATCAGCCCCAGCATTTT.

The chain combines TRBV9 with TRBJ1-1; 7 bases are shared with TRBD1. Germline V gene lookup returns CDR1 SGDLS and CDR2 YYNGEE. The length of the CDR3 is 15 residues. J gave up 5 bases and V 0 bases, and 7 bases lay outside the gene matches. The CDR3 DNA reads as TGTGCCAGCAGCGTAGCGCCAGGGGGAGGGACTGAAGCTTTCTTT. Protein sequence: CASSVAPGGGTEAFF.

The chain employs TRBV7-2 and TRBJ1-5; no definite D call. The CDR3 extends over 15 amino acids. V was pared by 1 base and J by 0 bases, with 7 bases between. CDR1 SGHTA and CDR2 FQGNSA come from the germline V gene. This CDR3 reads CASSLDRPSNQPQHF. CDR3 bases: TGTGCCAGCAGCTTAGACAGACCTAGCAATCAGCCCCAGCATTTT.

This chain's CDR3 is CASSLGGRGREEKLFF. The DNA of the CDR3 is TGTGCCAGCAGCTTAGGGGGGAGGGGGCGCGAAGAAAAACTGTTTTTT. This rearrangement joins TRBV7-8 to TRBJ1-4, with TRBD1 matching 7 bases. V gave up 1 base and J gave up 8 bases; unmatched junction bases: 10. There are 16 residues in the CDR3. CDR1 and CDR2 (germline): SGHVS, FQNEAQ.

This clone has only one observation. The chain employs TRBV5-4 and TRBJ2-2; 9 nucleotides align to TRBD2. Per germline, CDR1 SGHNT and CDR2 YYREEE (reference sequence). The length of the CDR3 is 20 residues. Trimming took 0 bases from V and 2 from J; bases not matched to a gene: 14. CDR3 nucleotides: TGTGCCAGCAGCTTGGCCTTTGGCGGGGGGGCGATTCCTAACACCGGGGAGCTGTTTTTT. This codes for CASSLAFGGGAIPNTGELFF.

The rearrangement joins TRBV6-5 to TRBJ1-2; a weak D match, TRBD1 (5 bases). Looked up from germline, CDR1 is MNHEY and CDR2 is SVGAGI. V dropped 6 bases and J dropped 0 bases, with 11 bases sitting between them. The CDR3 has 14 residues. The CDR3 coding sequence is TGTGCCAGCAGCCGGGACGGTTCTAACTATGGCTACACCTTC. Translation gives CASSRDGSNYGYTF.

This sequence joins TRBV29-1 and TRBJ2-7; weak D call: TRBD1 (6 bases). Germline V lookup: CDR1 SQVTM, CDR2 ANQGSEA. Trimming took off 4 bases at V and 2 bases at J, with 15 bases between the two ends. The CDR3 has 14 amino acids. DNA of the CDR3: TGCAGCGTTGGCCCCCGGGACACTACCTACGAGCAGTACTTC. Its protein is CSVGPRDTTYEQYF.

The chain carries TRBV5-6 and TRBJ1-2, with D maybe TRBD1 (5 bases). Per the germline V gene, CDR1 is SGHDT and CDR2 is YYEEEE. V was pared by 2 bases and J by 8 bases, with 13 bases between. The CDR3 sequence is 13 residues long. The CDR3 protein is CASSFQGSSGYTF. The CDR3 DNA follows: TGTGCCAGCAGCTTCCAGGGATCGTCCGGCTACACCTTC.

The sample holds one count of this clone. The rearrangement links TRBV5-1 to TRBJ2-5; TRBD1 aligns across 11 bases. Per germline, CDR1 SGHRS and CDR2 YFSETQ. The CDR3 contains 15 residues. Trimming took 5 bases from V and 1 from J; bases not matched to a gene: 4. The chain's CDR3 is CASSPGTGGQETQYF. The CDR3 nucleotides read TGCGCCAGCAGTCCCGGGACAGGGGGCCAAGAGACCCAGTACTTC.

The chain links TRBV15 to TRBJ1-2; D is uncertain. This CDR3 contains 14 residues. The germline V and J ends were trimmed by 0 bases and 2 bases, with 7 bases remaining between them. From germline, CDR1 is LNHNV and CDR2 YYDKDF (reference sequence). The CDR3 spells CATSRERGNYGYTF. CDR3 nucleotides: TGTGCCACCAGCAGAGAAAGAGGGAACTATGGCTACACCTTC.

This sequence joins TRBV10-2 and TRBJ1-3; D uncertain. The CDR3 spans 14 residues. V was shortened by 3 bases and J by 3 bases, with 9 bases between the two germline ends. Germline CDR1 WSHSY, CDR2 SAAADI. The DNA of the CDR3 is TGCGCCAGCAGTGACCCCGATTTTGGAAACACCATATATTTT. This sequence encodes CASSDPDFGNTIYF.

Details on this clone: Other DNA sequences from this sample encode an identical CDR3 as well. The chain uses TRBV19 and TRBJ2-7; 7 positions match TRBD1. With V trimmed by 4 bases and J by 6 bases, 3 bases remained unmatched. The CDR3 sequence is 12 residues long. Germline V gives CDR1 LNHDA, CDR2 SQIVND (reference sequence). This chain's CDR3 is CASSSRQGEQYF. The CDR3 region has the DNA TGTGCCAGTAGTAGCAGACAGGGCGAGCAGTACTTC.

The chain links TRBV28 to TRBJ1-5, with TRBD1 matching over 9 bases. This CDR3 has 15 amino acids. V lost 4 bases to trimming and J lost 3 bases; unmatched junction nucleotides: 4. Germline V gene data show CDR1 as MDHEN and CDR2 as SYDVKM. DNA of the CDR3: TGTGCCAGCAGTTCGGGACAGGGATTCAATCAGCCCCAGCATTTT. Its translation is CASSSGQGFNQPQHF.

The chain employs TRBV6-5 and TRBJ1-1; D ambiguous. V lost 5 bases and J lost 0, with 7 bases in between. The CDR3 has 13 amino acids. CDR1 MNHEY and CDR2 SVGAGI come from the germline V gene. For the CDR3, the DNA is TGTGCCAGCAGTAGACTTATGAACACTGAAGCTTTCTTT. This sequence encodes CASSRLMNTEAFF.

This CDR3 reads CASSFGGEGNTIYF. The DNA for the CDR3 is TGTGCCAGCAGCTTCGGGGGCGAGGGAAACACCATATATTTT. V usage is TRBV7-3 and J usage is TRBJ1-3; tentative D call: TRBD1 (6 bases). The CDR3 runs 14 residues. Trimming removed 3 bases at V and 4 bases at J, with 10 bases between. Germline lookup yields CDR1 SGHTA and CDR2 FQGTGA.

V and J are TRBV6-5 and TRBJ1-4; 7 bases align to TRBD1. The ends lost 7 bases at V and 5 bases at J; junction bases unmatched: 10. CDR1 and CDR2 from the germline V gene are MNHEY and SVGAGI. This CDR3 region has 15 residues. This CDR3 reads CASNKPGQPNEKLFF. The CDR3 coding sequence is TGTGCCAGCAACAAACCGGGACAGCCAAATGAAAAACTGTTTTTT.

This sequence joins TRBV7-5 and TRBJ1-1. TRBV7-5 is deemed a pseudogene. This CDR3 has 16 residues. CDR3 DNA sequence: TGTGCCAGAAGCTTAGGGGCAGGGAGTTTGAACACTGAAGCTTTCTTT. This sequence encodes CARSLGAGSLNTEAFF.

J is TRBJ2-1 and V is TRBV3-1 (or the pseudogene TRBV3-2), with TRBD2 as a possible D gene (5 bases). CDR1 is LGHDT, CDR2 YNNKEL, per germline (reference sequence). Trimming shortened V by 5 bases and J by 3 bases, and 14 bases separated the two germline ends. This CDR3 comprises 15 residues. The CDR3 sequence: CASSVEAASYNEQFF. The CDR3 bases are TGTGCCAGCAGCGTGGAGGCGGCAAGCTACAATGAGCAGTTCTTC.

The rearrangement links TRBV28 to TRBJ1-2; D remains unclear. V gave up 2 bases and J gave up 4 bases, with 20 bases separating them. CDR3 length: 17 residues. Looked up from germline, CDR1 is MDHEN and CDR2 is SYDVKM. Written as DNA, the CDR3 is TGTGCCAGCAGTTTAGAGTCCCGGCCTCGGAACGGCTATGGCTACACCTTC. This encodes CASSLESRPRNGYGYTF.